Shown below are 23 T cell receptor beta chains from a single sample sequenced in a study of T cell responses to AZD1222 COVID-19 vaccine. TCRdb's copy holds only in-frame clones and misses some; the assay was immunoSEQ multiplex PCR. This sample has about 97,000 clones, with 88% found just once. The starting material was peripheral blood, obtained on day 0 of AZD1222 vaccination. The receptors were sampled from an adult in good health.

This clone was seen a single time. The chain employs TRBV7-2 and TRBJ2-1; no reliable D call. The CDR3 covers 12 residues. The ends were cut back, 2 bases at V and 7 bases at J, with 6 bases in the middle. Per germline, CDR1 SGHTA and CDR2 FQGNSA. The CDR3 loop is CASSLSGNEQFF. The CDR3 region has the DNA TGTGCCAGCAGCTTATCCGGTAATGAGCAGTTCTTC.

J is TRBJ2-3 and V is TRBV5-1; D is unresolved. CDR1 is SGHRS and CDR2 is YFSETQ in the germline V gene. The CDR3 covers 13 residues. Trimming took 4 bases from V and 4 from J, leaving 10 bases between them. CDR3 sequence reads: CASSPAPSDTQYF. The CDR3 coding sequence is TGCGCCAGCAGCCCCGCTCCGTCAGATACGCAGTATTTT. Supplemented by reference TRBV5-1 and TRBJ2-3, the full variable domain reads KAGVTQTPRYLIKTRGQQVTLSCSPISGHRSVSWYQQTPGQGLQFLFEYFSETQRNKGNFPGRFSGRQFSNSRSEMNVSTLELGDSALYLCASSPAPSDTQYFGPGTRLTVL.

This chain uses TRBV9 with TRBJ1-6; a weak D match, TRBD1 (5 bases). V lost 3 bases and J lost 8, with 15 bases in between. CDR1 SGDLS and CDR2 YYNGEE come from the germline V gene. This CDR3 is built from 15 residues. CDR3 amino acids: CASSEGRRGYSPLHF. The DNA for the CDR3 is TGTGCCAGCAGCGAGGGACGACGAGGGTATTCACCCCTCCACTTT.

This clone was found a few times. CDR3 loop: CASSPSGENTDTQYF. The CDR3 nucleotides are TGTGCCAGCAGCCCCTCGGGGGAAAACACAGATACGCAGTATTTT. The chain combines TRBV6-5 with TRBJ2-3; perhaps TRBD2 as D (6 bases). Germline CDR1 MNHEY, CDR2 SVGAGI. The CDR3 consists of 15 residues. Trimming pared 6 bases from V and 2 bases from J, leaving 15 bases between.

The V gene is TRBV5-4, the J gene TRBJ2-3, with 10 bases identical to TRBD2. Germline V gene lookup returns CDR1 SGHNT and CDR2 YYREEE (reference sequence). CDR3 length: 18 amino acids. The V segment lost 4 bases and the J segment 0 bases; nucleotides outside the gene matches: 11. CDR3 DNA sequence: TGTGCCAGCAGCAAAAAAGCGGGGGGGTCCCGGAGCACAGATACGCAGTATTTT. Its translation is CASSKKAGGSRSTDTQYF.

The chain links TRBV2 to TRBJ1-4; D is possibly TRBD1 (5 bases). The CDR3 runs 12 residues. Trimming shortened V by 6 bases and J by 12 bases, and 14 bases separated the two germline ends. Per the germline V gene, CDR1 is SNHLY and CDR2 is FYNNEI. CDR3 loop: CASRLGTLELFF. In nucleotides, the CDR3 is TGTGCCAGCAGATTAGGGACTTTAGAACTGTTTTTT.

The gene calls are TRBV4-1 and TRBJ1-1, with 10 bases that match TRBD1. With V trimmed by 2 bases and J by 5 bases, 5 bases remained unmatched. Germline V gene sequence: CDR1 MGHRA, CDR2 YSYEKL. The CDR3 consists of 15 residues. The chain's CDR3 is CASSQWTGGGTEAFF. The CDR3, as DNA: TGCGCCAGCAGCCAATGGACAGGGGGAGGTACTGAAGCTTTCTTT.

CDR3 bases: TGTGCAAGTCGCTTCTACGAGCAGTACTTC. Amino acid sequence: CASRFYEQYF. V is TRBV12-2 and J is TRBJ2-7. TRBV12-2 is assigned pseudogene status. The CDR3 loop spans 10 amino acids.

V and J are TRBV6-5 and TRBJ1-4, with D possibly TRBD1 on 6 matching bases. Trimming removed 6 bases from V and 7 bases from J, with 18 bases in between. Germline V gives CDR1 MNHEY, CDR2 SVGAGI. The CDR3 has 15 residues. CDR3 loop: CASRTGGGAGEKLFF. As DNA, the CDR3 is TGTGCCAGCAGGACTGGCGGGGGGGCCGGTGAAAAACTGTTTTTT.

The V gene is TRBV6-5, the J gene TRBJ2-1, with D maybe TRBD1 (6 bases). V shed 2 bases and J shed 3 bases, with 11 bases lying between them. The germline gives CDR1 MNHEY, CDR2 SVGAGI. This CDR3 region has 15 residues. The CDR3 sequence is CASSYEGQNYNEQFF. The CDR3 DNA sequence: TGTGCCAGCAGTTACGAAGGACAGAACTACAATGAGCAGTTCTTC.

The chain couples TRBV9 to TRBJ2-4; 7 bases line up with TRBD2. V dropped 2 bases and J dropped 8; count of bases not matched to a gene: 7. The CDR3 sequence is 14 residues long. Germline assignment: CDR1 SGDLS and CDR2 YYNGEE. The CDR3 DNA reads TGTGCCAGCAGCGTCGGAGTCGCGGGGGACATTCAGTACTTC. As protein: CASSVGVAGDIQYF.

The chain links TRBV4-1 to TRBJ1-2; 7 bases match TRBD1. With V trimmed by 3 bases and J by 3 bases, 1 base remained unmatched. CDR3 length: 13 amino acids. CDR1 and CDR2 from the germline V gene are MGHRA and YSYEKL. The CDR3 loop is CASSHGTDYGYTF. The CDR3 nucleotides read TGCGCCAGCAGCCACGGGACAGACTATGGCTACACCTTC.

Here the CDR3 reads CASCRGLGNTIYF. CDR3 DNA sequence: TGTGCCAGCTGCAGGGGGTTAGGAAACACCATATATTTT. The V gene is TRBV6-5, the J gene TRBJ1-3; 7 bases are shared with TRBD1. Trimming cost V 8 bases and J 4 bases; bases outside gene matches: 5. This CDR3 is built from 13 residues. The germline V gene has CDR1 MNHEY and CDR2 SVGAGI.

In its sample, this clone was seen a few times. CDR3 sequence reads: CASSRMAEKLFF. In nucleotides, the CDR3 is TGTGCCAGCAGTAGAATGGCTGAAAAACTGTTTTTT. The rearrangement uses TRBV6-6 and TRBJ1-4, with no clear D. The CDR3 is made up of 12 amino acids. Trimming pared 5 bases from V and 7 bases from J, leaving 8 bases between. Germline CDR1 MNHNY, CDR2 SVGAGI (reference sequence).

The rearrangement joins TRBV5-6 to TRBJ1-2; possibly TRBD1 for D (5 bases). Trimming left V 4 bases short and J 4 bases short, with 17 bases between. CDR3 length: 15 residues. The germline V gene has CDR1 SGHDT and CDR2 YYEEEE. CDR3 sequence: CASSPSVSRVYGYTF. The CDR3, as DNA: TGTGCCAGCAGCCCCTCAGTTTCCAGGGTCTATGGCTACACCTTC.

The V gene is TRBV5-1, the J gene TRBJ1-3, with D hard to call. V lost 5 bases to trimming and J lost 0 bases, with 3 bases between them. CDR1 and CDR2 (germline): SGHRS, YFSETQ. This CDR3 has 12 residues. CDR3: CASSTSGNTIYF. As DNA, the CDR3 is TGCGCCAGCAGTACCTCTGGAAACACCATATATTTT.

The chain has TRBV5-1 and TRBJ1-1; possibly TRBD1 for D (6 bases). V shed 4 bases and J shed 6 bases, with 10 bases lying between them. Germline CDR1 reads SGHRS; CDR2 reads YFSETQ. This CDR3 has 12 residues. This chain's CDR3 is CASSPQGPEAFF. The CDR3 region has the DNA TGCGCCAGCAGCCCCCAGGGGCCTGAAGCTTTCTTT.

This chain links TRBV10-1 with TRBJ2-5; 9 bases are a match to TRBD2. Germline V lookup: CDR1 WNHNN, CDR2 SYGVQD (reference sequence). The CDR3 is 15 amino acids. J lost 4 bases, V lost 0 bases, and 3 bases had no gene match. The CDR3, as DNA: TGCGCCAGCAGTGAGTCGGTAGCGGGGGTAGAGACCCAGTACTTC. It translates to CASSESVAGVETQYF.

The gene calls are TRBV9 and TRBJ1-2; no clear D gene. Trimming stripped 4 bases from V and 2 bases from J, with 12 bases between. Per the germline V gene, CDR1 is SGDLS and CDR2 is YYNGEE. This CDR3 region has 14 residues. The CDR3 reads CASSLDLGNYGYTF. Here the CDR3 DNA reads TGTGCCAGCAGCCTCGACCTCGGAAACTATGGCTACACCTTC.

The V gene is TRBV5-1, the J gene TRBJ2-3, with a possible D match to TRBD1 (5 bases). The germline V gene encodes CDR1 SGHRS and CDR2 YFSETQ. Trimming took off 0 bases at V and 7 bases at J, with 15 bases between the two ends. CDR3 length equals 15 residues. Written as DNA, the CDR3 is TGCGCCAGCAGCTTGGGTAGTGGGGCCCTAAATACGCAGTATTTT. It encodes CASSLGSGALNTQYF.

This rearrangement joins TRBV12-5 to TRBJ1-2, with 12 bases fitting TRBD1. The CDR3 has 14 amino acids. Germline trimming cut 6 bases from V and 4 bases from J; bases unmatched to any gene: 3. Per the germline V gene, CDR1 is LGHNT and CDR2 is FRNRAP. This chain's CDR3 is CASGRDRGPYGYTF. The DNA of the CDR3 is TGTGCTAGTGGAAGGGACAGGGGGCCCTATGGCTACACCTTC.

The V call is TRBV4-1, the J call TRBJ2-6; perhaps TRBD1 as D (5 bases). With 4 bases removed from V and 2 bases from J, the gap between germline ends came to 24 bases. Germline V gene data show CDR1 as MGHRA and CDR2 as YSYEKL. The CDR3 has 20 amino acids. The CDR3 coding sequence is TGCGCCAGCAGCCCTTTCGTTCTACAGGTGAGATCGGCTGGGGCCAACGTCCTGACTTTC. Amino acids: CASSPFVLQVRSAGANVLTF.

This clone was seen more than once but under ten times. CDR3 region: CAWSWAGLADYNEQFF. The CDR3 region has the DNA TGTGCCTGGAGTTGGGCTGGGCTAGCGGATTACAATGAGCAGTTCTTC. The V gene is TRBV30, the J gene TRBJ2-1; 7 bases are shared with TRBD2. V gave up 2 bases and J gave up 4 bases; unmatched junction bases: 11. The CDR3 loop spans 16 amino acids. CDR1 is GTSNPN, CDR2 SVGIG, per germline (reference sequence).